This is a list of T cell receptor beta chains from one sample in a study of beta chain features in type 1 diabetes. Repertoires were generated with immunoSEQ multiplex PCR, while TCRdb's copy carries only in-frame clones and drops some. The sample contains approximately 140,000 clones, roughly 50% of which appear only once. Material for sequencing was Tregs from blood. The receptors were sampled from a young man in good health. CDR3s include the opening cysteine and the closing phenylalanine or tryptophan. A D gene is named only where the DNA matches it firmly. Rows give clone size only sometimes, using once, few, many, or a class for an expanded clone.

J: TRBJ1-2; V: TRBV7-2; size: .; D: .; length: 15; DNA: TGTGCCAGCAGCTTATCGGGGGGCGTTTACTGGGGCTACACCTTC; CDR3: CASSLSGGVYWGYTF
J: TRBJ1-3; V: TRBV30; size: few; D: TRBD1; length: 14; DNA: TGTGCCTGGACCGGACAGGGGGCGTGGAACACCATATATTTT; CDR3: CAWTGQGAWNTIYF
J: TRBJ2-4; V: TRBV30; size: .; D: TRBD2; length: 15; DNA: TGTGCCTGGGGCGGGGGACCGCTAGCCAAAAACATTCAGTACTTC; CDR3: CAWGGGPLAKNIQYF
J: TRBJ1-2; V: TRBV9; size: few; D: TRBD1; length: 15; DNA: TGTGCCAGCAGCGTAGGAGGACAGGGATTTCTTGGCTACACCTTC; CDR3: CASSVGGQGFLGYTF
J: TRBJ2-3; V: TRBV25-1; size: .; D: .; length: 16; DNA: TGTGCCAGCAGTGAATCCATCTTGACAGTCACAGATACGCAGTATTTT; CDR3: CASSESILTVTDTQYF
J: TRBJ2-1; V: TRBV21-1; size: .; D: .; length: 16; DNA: TGTGCCAGCAGCAAAGACGGCGACAGGGCAGACAATGAGCAGTTCTTC; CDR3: CASSKDGDRADNEQFF
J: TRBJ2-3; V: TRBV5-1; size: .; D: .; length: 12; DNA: TGCGCCAGCAGACCCGGACTGGATACGCAGTATTTT; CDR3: CASRPGLDTQYF
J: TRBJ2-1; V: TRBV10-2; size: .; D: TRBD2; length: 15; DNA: TGCGCCAGCAGTTCAACTAGCGGGAGACGCAATGAGCAGTTCTTC; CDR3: CASSSTSGRRNEQFF
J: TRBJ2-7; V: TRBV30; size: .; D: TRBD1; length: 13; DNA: TGTGCCTGGAGAACCGGGACAGGGGACGAGCAGTACTTC; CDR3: CAWRTGTGDEQYF
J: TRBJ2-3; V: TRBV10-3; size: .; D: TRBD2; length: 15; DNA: TGTGCCATCAGTGCAACTAGCGGGAGGGCTGATACGCAGTATTTT; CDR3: CAISATSGRADTQYF
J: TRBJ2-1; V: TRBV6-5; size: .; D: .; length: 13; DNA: TGTGCCAGCAGTCCCCTCGGGGAGAATGAGCAGTTCTTC; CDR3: CASSPLGENEQFF
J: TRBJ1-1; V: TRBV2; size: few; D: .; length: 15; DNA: TGTGCCAGCAGTGAAGTGGGTCTGCAGGTCAAAGGAGCTTTCTTT; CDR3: CASSEVGLQVKGAFF
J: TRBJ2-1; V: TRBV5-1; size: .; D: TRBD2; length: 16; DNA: TGCGCCAGCAGCTGGGATAGCGGGCGGACCTACAATGAGCAGTTCTTC; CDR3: CASSWDSGRTYNEQFF
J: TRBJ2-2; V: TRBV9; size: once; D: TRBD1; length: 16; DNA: TGTGCCAGCAGCCGAGGACAGGGGTCGAACACCGGGGAGCTGTTTTTT; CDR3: CASSRGQGSNTGELFF
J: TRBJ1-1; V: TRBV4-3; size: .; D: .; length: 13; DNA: TGCGCCAGCAGCCCACGGGGAGGACTCGAAGCTTTCTTT; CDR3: CASSPRGGLEAFF
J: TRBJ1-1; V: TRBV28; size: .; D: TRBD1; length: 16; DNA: TGTGCCAGCAGAATGAATTCCGGGACAGGGAACACTGAAGCTTTCTTT; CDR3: CASRMNSGTGNTEAFF
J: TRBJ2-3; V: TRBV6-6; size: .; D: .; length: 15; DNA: TGTGCCAGCAGTTACTCTAGGGGAGGAACAGATACGCAGTATTTT; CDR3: CASSYSRGGTDTQYF
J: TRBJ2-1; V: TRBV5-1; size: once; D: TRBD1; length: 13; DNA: TGCGCCAGCAGCGGGGGACAGGTCAGAGAGCAGTTCTTC; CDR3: CASSGGQVREQFF
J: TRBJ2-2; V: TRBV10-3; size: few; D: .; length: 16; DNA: TGTGCCATCAGTGACCTTACTTCAGGGGTACCCGGGGAGCTGTTTTTT; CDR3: CAISDLTSGVPGELFF
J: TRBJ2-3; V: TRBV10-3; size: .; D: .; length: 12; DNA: TGTGCCATCAGCCCAGCGGGAGATACGCAGTATTTT; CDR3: CAISPAGDTQYF
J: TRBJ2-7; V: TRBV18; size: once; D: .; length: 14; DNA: TGTGCCAGCTCACCGGTGGCAGGGTCTGGCGAGCAGTACTTC; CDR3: CASSPVAGSGEQYF
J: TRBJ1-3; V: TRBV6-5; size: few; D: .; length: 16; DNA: TGTGCCAGCAGTTACTCCCGCAGGGGTGAAGGTTTCACCATATATTTT; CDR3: CASSYSRRGEGFTIYF
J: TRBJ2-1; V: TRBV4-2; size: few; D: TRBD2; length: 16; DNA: TGTGCCAGCAGCCAGACTAGCGGGGGAAACAAAAATGAGCAGTTCTTC; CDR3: CASSQTSGGNKNEQFF
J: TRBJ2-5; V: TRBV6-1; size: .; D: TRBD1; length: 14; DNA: TGTGCCAGCAGAGCGCCGGGACAGCGGGAGACCCAGTACTTC; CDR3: CASRAPGQRETQYF
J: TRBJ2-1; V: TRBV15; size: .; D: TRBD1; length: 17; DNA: TGTGCCACCAGCCCGCCACACCCCGGGACAGGGTTCGATGAGCAGTTCTTC; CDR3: CATSPPHPGTGFDEQFF
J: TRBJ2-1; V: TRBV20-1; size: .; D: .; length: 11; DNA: TGCAGTGCTGGCCGACTGGATGAGCAGTTCTTC; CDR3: CSAGRLDEQFF
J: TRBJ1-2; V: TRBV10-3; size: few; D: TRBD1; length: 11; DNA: TGTGCCATCCAGACAGGGGACGGCTACACCTTC; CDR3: CAIQTGDGYTF
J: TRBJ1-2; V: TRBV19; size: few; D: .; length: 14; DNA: TGTGCCAGTAGTCTCCCCGGCAACTACTACGGCTACACCTTC; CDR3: CASSLPGNYYGYTF
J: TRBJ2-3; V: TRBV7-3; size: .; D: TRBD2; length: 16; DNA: TGTGCCAGCAGCAGATGGGCGGGAGGAACCGCAGATACGCAGTATTTT; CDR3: CASSRWAGGTADTQYF
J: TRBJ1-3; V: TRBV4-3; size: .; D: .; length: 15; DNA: TGCGCCAGCAGCCAAGGTCCGGGTGCTGGAAACACCATATATTTT; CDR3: CASSQGPGAGNTIYF
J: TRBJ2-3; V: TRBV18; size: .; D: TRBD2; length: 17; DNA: TGTGCCAGCTCACCAAAGAATAAGCGGGGCCTCACAGATACGCAGTATTTT; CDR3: CASSPKNKRGLTDTQYF
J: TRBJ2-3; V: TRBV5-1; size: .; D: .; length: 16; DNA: TGCGCCAGCAGCTTCGGAGGGTTCAAGTTAGTAGATACGCAGTATTTT; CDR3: CASSFGGFKLVDTQYF
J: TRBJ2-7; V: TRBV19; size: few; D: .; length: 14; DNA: TGTGCCAGTAGTACCGGACAGTTGTCCTACGAGCAGTACTTC; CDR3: CASSTGQLSYEQYF
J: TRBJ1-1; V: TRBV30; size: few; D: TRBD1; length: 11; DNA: TGTGCCTGGAGTGGGGACAGAGAAGCTTTCTTT; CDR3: CAWSGDREAFF
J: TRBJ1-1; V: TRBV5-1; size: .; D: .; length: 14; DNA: TGCGCCAGCAGCTTGGCCCCGGGATCCACTGAAGCTTTCTTT; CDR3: CASSLAPGSTEAFF
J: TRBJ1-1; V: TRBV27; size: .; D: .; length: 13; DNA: TGTGCCAGCAGTTTTGAGACAGACACTGAAGCTTTCTTT; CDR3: CASSFETDTEAFF
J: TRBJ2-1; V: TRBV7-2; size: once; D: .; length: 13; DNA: TGTGCCAGCAGCTTAGGGGCGTTGTATGAGCAGTTCTTC; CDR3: CASSLGALYEQFF
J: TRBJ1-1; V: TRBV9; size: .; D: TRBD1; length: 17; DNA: TGTGCCAGCAGCGCAAAACAGGGGGCGAGGTTGAACACTGAAGCTTTCTTT; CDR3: CASSAKQGARLNTEAFF
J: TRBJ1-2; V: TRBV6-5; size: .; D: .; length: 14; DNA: TGTGCCAGCAGTTACGTTAACAGAGCGGTGGGCTACACCTTC; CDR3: CASSYVNRAVGYTF
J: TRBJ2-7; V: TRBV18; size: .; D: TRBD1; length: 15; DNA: TGTGCCAGCTCTCCCGGGACAGGGGGATTCTACGAGCAGTACTTC; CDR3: CASSPGTGGFYEQYF
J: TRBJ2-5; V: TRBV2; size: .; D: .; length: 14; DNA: TGTGCCAGCACCCGACAGGTGGCCCAAGAGACCCAGTACTTC; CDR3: CASTRQVAQETQYF
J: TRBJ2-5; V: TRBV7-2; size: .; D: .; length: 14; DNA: TGTGCCAGCAGCTTAGGAGGGGGGGGTGAGACCCAGTACTTC; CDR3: CASSLGGGGETQYF
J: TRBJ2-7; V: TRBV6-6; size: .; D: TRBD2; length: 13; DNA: TGTGCCAGCAGGAGGGACATAGCGGGACCACCGGACTTC; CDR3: CASRRDIAGPPDF